A selection of T cell receptor beta chains follows, all from one sample in a study of control samples from healthy donors and cancer patients. Here immunoSEQ multiplex PCR was the method, and the copy in TCRdb shows in-frame clones only, minus some. The sample lists 50,000 to 70,000 clones; around 95% were seen once. Sequencing input: blood. The receptors were sampled from a woman aged 18-29 years in good health. Both conserved end residues are part of each CDR3. Each record gives: V gene, D gene, CDR3 length, J gene, clone size, CDR3 protein, CDR3 DNA. A D gene is named only where the DNA matches it firmly. Not all rows give a size; the values are once, few, many and, for expanded clones, a class.

TRBV5-1	TRBD1	18	TRBJ2-5	.	CASSEDRVFWIGQETQYF	TGCGCCAGCAGCGAGGACAGGGTTTTTTGGATCGGACAAGAGACCCAGTACTTC
TRBV28	TRBD1	16	TRBJ2-2	.	CASSFPTGGTAGELFF	TGTGCCAGCAGTTTTCCGACAGGGGGTACGGCCGGGGAGCTGTTTTTT
TRBV9	.	12	TRBJ2-1	.	CASSEGFREQFF	TGTGCCAGCAGCGAAGGGTTCCGGGAGCAGTTCTTC
TRBV28	.	13	TRBJ1-1	.	CASQRTRWSEAFF	TGTGCCAGCCAACGGACCCGCTGGTCTGAAGCTTTCTTT
TRBV5-1	TRBD1	15	TRBJ1-2	.	CASRPVYRGTRGYTF	TGCGCCAGCAGACCAGTCTACAGGGGAACCAGGGGCTACACCTTC
TRBV12-3/TRBV12-4	.	11	TRBJ2-7	.	CASGLAYEQYF	TGTGCCAGCGGGCTCGCCTACGAGCAGTACTTC
TRBV19	TRBD1	16	TRBJ1-2	.	CASTTIRRGPYYGYTF	TGTGCCAGTACAACCATTAGGAGGGGGCCCTACTATGGCTACACCTTC
TRBV18	TRBD1	14	TRBJ1-1	.	CASSPEGANTEAFF	TGTGCCAGCTCACCAGAGGGGGCGAACACTGAAGCTTTCTTT
TRBV2	TRBD1	15	TRBJ1-5	.	CASSDPTGGHQPQHF	TGTGCCAGCAGTGATCCGACAGGGGGCCATCAGCCCCAGCATTTT
TRBV18	.	14	TRBJ1-1	.	CASSLIQGSTEAFF	TGTGCCAGCTCTCTAATCCAGGGCAGCACTGAAGCTTTCTTT
TRBV11-2	.	14	TRBJ1-5	.	CASSLLGNDQPQHF	TGTGCCAGCAGCTTATTGGGAAACGATCAGCCCCAGCATTTT
TRBV19	.	13	TRBJ1-2	.	CASSTLSNYGYTF	TGTGCCAGTAGTACTCTATCTAACTATGGCTACACCTTC
TRBV3-1/TRBV3-2	.	15	TRBJ2-5	.	CASSQGLDRAGSQYF	TGTGCCAGCAGCCAAGGCCTGGACCGCGCCGGGTCCCAGTACTTC
TRBV10-1	TRBD1	16	TRBJ2-1	.	CASSGTGTGVYNEQFF	TGCGCCAGCAGCGGAACCGGGACAGGGGTCTACAATGAGCAGTTCTTC
TRBV7-9	TRBD1	13	TRBJ2-7	.	CASSLTGAHEQYF	TGTGCCAGCAGCTTAACAGGGGCCCACGAGCAGTACTTC
TRBV7-9	.	15	TRBJ2-2	.	CASSSGPMNTGELFF	TGTGCCAGCAGCTCTGGCCCTATGAACACCGGGGAGCTGTTTTTT
TRBV27	TRBD1	13	TRBJ2-7	.	CASMRQGTYEQYF	TGTGCCAGCATGCGACAGGGCACCTACGAGCAGTACTTC
TRBV14	TRBD1	14	TRBJ2-1	.	CASSYRDRYNEQFF	TGTGCCAGCAGCTACCGGGACAGATACAATGAGCAGTTCTTC
TRBV28	.	16	TRBJ1-2	.	CASSFRAGGFNYGYTF	TGTGCCAGCAGTTTTCGGGCGGGGGGGTTTAACTATGGCTACACCTTC
TRBV6-2/TRBV6-3	.	14	TRBJ1-5	once	CASSFGQLNQPQHF	TGTGCCAGCAGTTTCGGACAGCTAAATCAGCCCCAGCATTTT
TRBV7-2	TRBD2	16	TRBJ2-1	.	CASSRDGTSGYNEQFF	TGTGCCAGCAGCCGGGATGGGACTAGCGGATACAATGAGCAGTTCTTC
TRBV28	TRBD2	16	TRBJ2-7	.	CASSFPSSGGRYEQYF	TGTGCCAGCAGTTTCCCCTCTAGCGGGGGCCGCTACGAGCAGTACTTC
TRBV10-3	.	13	TRBJ2-7	.	CAISEYRDYEQYF	TGTGCCATCAGTGAGTACAGGGACTACGAGCAGTACTTC
TRBV30	TRBD1	15	TRBJ1-6	.	CAWSPGQGFGSPLHF	TGTGCCTGGAGCCCGGGACAGGGGTTCGGTTCACCCCTCCACTTT
TRBV3-1/TRBV3-2	TRBD1	16	TRBJ2-3	.	CASSQVGDRSTDTQYF	TGTGCCAGCAGCCAAGTCGGGGACAGGAGCACAGATACGCAGTATTTT
TRBV7-2	TRBD1	15	TRBJ1-6	.	CASSPGTGLNSPLHF	TGTGCCAGCAGCCCGGGGACAGGGCTAAATTCACCCCTCCACTTT
TRBV6-1	TRBD2	19	TRBJ2-5	.	CASSEGWSSLAGGQETQYF	TGTGCCAGCAGTGAAGGATGGAGTTCGCTAGCGGGGGGCCAAGAGACCCAGTACTTC
TRBV27	.	14	TRBJ1-2	.	CASSFAQGYYGYTF	TGTGCCAGCAGTTTTGCTCAGGGATACTATGGCTACACCTTC
TRBV30	TRBD2	13	TRBJ2-5	once	CAWSVMRGETQYF	TGTGCCTGGAGTGTAATGCGGGGGGAGACCCAGTACTTC
TRBV4-3	TRBD2	16	TRBJ2-1	few	CASSLFAGGKPNEQFF	TGCGCCAGCAGCCTTTTTGCGGGGGGAAAACCCAATGAGCAGTTCTTC
TRBV7-9	.	16	TRBJ2-1	.	CASSLGRGSSYNEQFF	TGTGCCAGCAGCCTTGGCCGGGGAAGCTCCTACAATGAGCAGTTCTTC
TRBV10-3	.	13	TRBJ1-5	.	CAIRGEPEEPQHF	TGTGCCATCAGGGGGGAGCCGGAAGAGCCCCAGCATTTT
TRBV29-1	.	12	TRBJ1-1	.	CSDARGGTEAFF	TGCAGCGACGCCCGGGGGGGCACTGAAGCTTTCTTT
TRBV7-6	.	16	TRBJ2-2	.	CASSLNSGAITGELFF	TGTGCCAGCAGCTTAAACTCGGGGGCCATCACCGGGGAGCTGTTTTTT
TRBV19	.	14	TRBJ2-1	.	CASSIGGTYNEQFF	TGTGCCAGTAGTATCGGTGGAACCTACAATGAGCAGTTCTTC
TRBV30	TRBD2	19	TRBJ2-6	.	CAGRNRGYGGGAGANVLTF	TGTGCCGGGAGGAACCGGGGCTACGGGGGGGGCGCTGGGGCCAACGTCCTGACTTTC
TRBV6-2/TRBV6-3	.	14	TRBJ1-1	.	CASSLMGGDTEAFF	TGTGCCAGCAGTTTGATGGGGGGGGATACTGAAGCTTTCTTT
TRBV30	.	14	TRBJ1-3	.	CAWSPGVAGNTIYF	TGTGCCTGGAGTCCAGGGGTGGCGGGAAACACCATATATTTT
TRBV5-6	TRBD2	17	TRBJ2-3	.	CASSFLLAGDLTDTQYF	TGTGCCAGCAGCTTTCTCCTAGCGGGGGACCTCACAGATACGCAGTATTTT
TRBV7-9	TRBD2	14	TRBJ2-3	once	CASSFRLAGRTQYF	TGTGCCAGCAGCTTCCGTCTAGCGGGGAGAACGCAGTATTTT
TRBV12-3/TRBV12-4	TRBD1	13	TRBJ1-2	.	CASSFQGAGGYTF	TGTGCCAGCAGTTTCCAGGGGGCGGGTGGCTACACCTTC
TRBV6-1	.	17	TRBJ2-3	once	CASSEQAGGQGTDTQYF	TGTGCCAGCAGTGAACAGGCGGGGGGACAGGGAACAGATACGCAGTATTTT